Listed below are T cell receptor beta chains from one sample, sequenced in a study of T cells in tuberculosis. Repertoires were generated with immunoSEQ multiplex PCR, while TCRdb's copy carries only in-frame clones and drops some. The sample holds tens of thousands of clones, about 89% seen once. The specimen sequenced was PBMCs. The origin of the receptors is a donor aged 10 to 29 with latent tuberculosis or without tuberculosis infection. The CDR3 runs from the conserved cysteine through the conserved F or W. The order of the fields is D gene, clone size, J gene, V gene, CDR3 protein, CDR3 DNA. The D gene is left open where the match is weak. Clone size, where shown, is once, few, many, or a class for clones that have expanded.

d_gene: TRBD1; abundance: few; j_gene: TRBJ2-3; v_gene: TRBV7-9; CDR3aa: CASSADRGTDTQYF; CDR3nt: TGTGCCAGCAGCGCGGACAGGGGCACAGATACGCAGTATTTT
d_gene: TRBD1; abundance: -; j_gene: TRBJ1-1; v_gene: TRBV19; CDR3aa: CASIWTGGTEAFF; CDR3nt: TGTGCCAGTATCTGGACAGGGGGCACTGAAGCTTTCTTT
d_gene: -; abundance: -; j_gene: TRBJ2-5; v_gene: TRBV15; CDR3aa: CATSRENGETQYF; CDR3nt: TGTGCCACCAGCAGAGAAAACGGAGAGACCCAGTACTTC
d_gene: TRBD1; abundance: -; j_gene: TRBJ2-7; v_gene: TRBV7-3; CDR3aa: CASHTGTGVYEQYF; CDR3nt: TGTGCCAGCCACACCGGGACAGGGGTATACGAGCAGTACTTC
d_gene: TRBD2; abundance: -; j_gene: TRBJ2-1; v_gene: TRBV9; CDR3aa: CASSVRAGPGNEQFF; CDR3nt: TGTGCCAGCAGCGTGAGAGCGGGGCCTGGAAATGAGCAGTTCTTC
d_gene: TRBD1; abundance: -; j_gene: TRBJ2-7; v_gene: TRBV11-2; CDR3aa: CASRSPGTGDEQYF; CDR3nt: TGTGCCAGCAGAAGCCCCGGGACAGGGGACGAGCAGTACTTC
d_gene: -; abundance: -; j_gene: TRBJ1-2; v_gene: TRBV29-1; CDR3aa: CSAIDPHQTVLYGYTF; CDR3nt: TGCAGCGCTATCGACCCGCACCAAACAGTATTATATGGCTACACCTTC
d_gene: TRBD1; abundance: -; j_gene: TRBJ1-2; v_gene: TRBV11-2; CDR3aa: CASSLGVGGPSYGYTF; CDR3nt: TGTGCCAGCAGCTTAGGTGTAGGGGGCCCCTCCTATGGCTACACCTTC
d_gene: -; abundance: -; j_gene: TRBJ2-6; v_gene: TRBV28; CDR3aa: CASSRRANSGANVLTF; CDR3nt: TGTGCCAGCAGTAGGAGGGCGAACTCTGGGGCCAACGTCCTGACTTTC
d_gene: TRBD1; abundance: -; j_gene: TRBJ2-7; v_gene: TRBV4-1; CDR3aa: CASSQTGDSIYEQYF; CDR3nt: TGCGCCAGCAGCCAGACAGGGGATTCAATCTACGAGCAGTACTTC
d_gene: -; abundance: once; j_gene: TRBJ2-7; v_gene: TRBV4-3; CDR3aa: CASSQDAGYEQYF; CDR3nt: TGCGCCAGCAGCCAAGATGCAGGGTACGAGCAGTACTTC
d_gene: TRBD2; abundance: -; j_gene: TRBJ2-3; v_gene: TRBV4-3; CDR3aa: CASSPGGWPESTDTQYF; CDR3nt: TGCGCCAGCAGCCCGGGAGGGTGGCCAGAGAGCACAGATACGCAGTATTTT
d_gene: -; abundance: -; j_gene: TRBJ1-1; v_gene: TRBV2; CDR3aa: CASSPLGKGTEAFF; CDR3nt: TGTGCCAGCTCCCCCTTGGGGAAGGGGACTGAAGCTTTCTTT
d_gene: TRBD2; abundance: once; j_gene: TRBJ2-1; v_gene: TRBV5-1; CDR3aa: CASSRRASGSLNEQFF; CDR3nt: TGCGCCAGCAGCAGACGCGCTAGCGGGAGTCTCAATGAGCAGTTCTTC
d_gene: -; abundance: -; j_gene: TRBJ2-4; v_gene: TRBV4-1; CDR3aa: CASSQDGQPWENIQYF; CDR3nt: TGCGCCAGCAGCCAAGATGGGCAGCCATGGGAAAACATTCAGTACTTC
d_gene: TRBD2; abundance: once; j_gene: TRBJ2-1; v_gene: TRBV6-4; CDR3aa: CASSDSSGGANEQFF; CDR3nt: TGTGCCAGCAGTGACTCGAGCGGGGGGGCCAATGAGCAGTTCTTC
d_gene: -; abundance: -; j_gene: TRBJ1-3; v_gene: TRBV28; CDR3aa: CASSGVLFGSQGRNTIYF; CDR3nt: TGTGCCAGCAGTGGGGTTTTGTTTGGGAGTCAGGGGAGAAACACCATATATTTT
d_gene: TRBD2; abundance: -; j_gene: TRBJ2-3; v_gene: TRBV5-4; CDR3aa: CASSLALAGGTDTQYF; CDR3nt: TGTGCCAGCAGCTTGGCGCTAGCGGGAGGAACAGATACGCAGTATTTT
d_gene: TRBD2; abundance: -; j_gene: TRBJ2-7; v_gene: TRBV14; CDR3aa: CASSHPWTSRSEQYF; CDR3nt: TGTGCCAGCAGCCACCCCTGGACTAGCCGAAGCGAGCAGTACTTC
d_gene: TRBD2; abundance: -; j_gene: TRBJ2-1; v_gene: TRBV19; CDR3aa: CASSIEQAGGYNEQFF; CDR3nt: TGTGCCAGTAGTATAGAGCAGGCGGGGGGTTACAATGAGCAGTTCTTC
d_gene: -; abundance: -; j_gene: TRBJ2-7; v_gene: TRBV4-1; CDR3aa: CASSQEYRTLYEQYF; CDR3nt: TGCGCCAGCAGCCAAGAATATAGGACACTTTACGAGCAGTACTTC
d_gene: TRBD2; abundance: -; j_gene: TRBJ2-3; v_gene: TRBV5-1; CDR3aa: CASSLDLAGETDTQYF; CDR3nt: TGCGCCAGCAGCTTGGACCTAGCGGGTGAGACAGATACGCAGTATTTT
d_gene: -; abundance: -; j_gene: TRBJ1-5; v_gene: TRBV27; CDR3aa: CQGAIRWGRNNQPQHF; CDR3nt: TGTCAGGGTGCGATTCGGTGGGGGCGCAACAATCAGCCCCAGCATTTT
d_gene: -; abundance: -; j_gene: TRBJ1-6; v_gene: TRBV19; CDR3aa: CASSIGNSPLHF; CDR3nt: TGTGCCAGTAGTATCGGTAATTCACCCCTCCACTTT
d_gene: -; abundance: -; j_gene: TRBJ2-1; v_gene: TRBV5-4; CDR3aa: CASSLVQVSREQFF; CDR3nt: TGTGCCAGCAGCTTGGTCCAGGTATCGCGTGAGCAGTTCTTC
d_gene: TRBD2; abundance: -; j_gene: TRBJ2-1; v_gene: TRBV6-5; CDR3aa: CASSLGLAGPNEQFF; CDR3nt: TGTGCCAGCAGTTTAGGACTAGCGGGACCTAATGAGCAGTTCTTC
d_gene: -; abundance: -; j_gene: TRBJ1-5; v_gene: TRBV28; CDR3aa: CASTSSSNQPQHF; CDR3nt: TGTGCCAGCACGTCGAGTAGCAATCAGCCCCAGCATTTT
d_gene: -; abundance: -; j_gene: TRBJ1-2; v_gene: TRBV7-6; CDR3aa: CASSLRQASYGYTF; CDR3nt: TGTGCCAGCAGCTTAAGACAGGCCTCCTATGGCTACACCTTC
d_gene: TRBD1; abundance: -; j_gene: TRBJ2-2; v_gene: TRBV30; CDR3aa: CAWGRAGGLTGELFF; CDR3nt: TGTGCCTGGGGGCGGGCAGGGGGTCTCACCGGGGAGCTGTTTTTT
d_gene: -; abundance: -; j_gene: TRBJ1-2; v_gene: TRBV6-7; CDR3aa: CASSYCNRVGYTF; CDR3nt: TGTGCCAGCAGTTACTGCAACAGGGTTGGCTACACCTTC
d_gene: -; abundance: -; j_gene: TRBJ1-2; v_gene: TRBV19; CDR3aa: CASSIFNNGQNGYTF; CDR3nt: TGTGCCAGTAGTATCTTTAATAATGGACAGAACGGCTACACCTTC
d_gene: -; abundance: -; j_gene: TRBJ2-2; v_gene: TRBV4-1; CDR3aa: CASFPLARGPGELFF; CDR3nt: TGCGCCAGCTTTCCTCTAGCGAGAGGGCCCGGGGAGCTGTTTTTT
d_gene: -; abundance: -; j_gene: TRBJ2-2; v_gene: TRBV10-1; CDR3aa: CASSESREIAGELFF; CDR3nt: TGCGCCAGCAGTGAGTCGAGGGAAATTGCCGGGGAGCTGTTTTTT
d_gene: -; abundance: once; j_gene: TRBJ1-1; v_gene: TRBV29-1; CDR3aa: CSALGKGWNTEAFF; CDR3nt: TGCAGCGCCCTGGGAAAGGGGTGGAACACTGAAGCTTTCTTT
d_gene: TRBD1; abundance: once; j_gene: TRBJ1-6; v_gene: TRBV7-9; CDR3aa: CASSPRQGASSPLHF; CDR3nt: TGTGCCAGCAGCCCGAGACAGGGGGCCTCTTCACCCCTCCACTTT
d_gene: -; abundance: -; j_gene: TRBJ2-5; v_gene: TRBV7-9; CDR3aa: CASSLYGRETQYF; CDR3nt: TGTGCCAGCAGCTTATACGGTCGCGAGACCCAGTACTTC
d_gene: TRBD2; abundance: -; j_gene: TRBJ2-3; v_gene: TRBV11-2; CDR3aa: CARRRRERTDTQYF; CDR3nt: TGTGCCAGGAGGAGGCGGGAGCGTACAGATACGCAGTATTTT
d_gene: -; abundance: -; j_gene: TRBJ2-4; v_gene: TRBV28; CDR3aa: CASSLDSVAKNIQYF; CDR3nt: TGTGCCAGCAGTCTTGACAGCGTAGCCAAAAACATTCAGTACTTC